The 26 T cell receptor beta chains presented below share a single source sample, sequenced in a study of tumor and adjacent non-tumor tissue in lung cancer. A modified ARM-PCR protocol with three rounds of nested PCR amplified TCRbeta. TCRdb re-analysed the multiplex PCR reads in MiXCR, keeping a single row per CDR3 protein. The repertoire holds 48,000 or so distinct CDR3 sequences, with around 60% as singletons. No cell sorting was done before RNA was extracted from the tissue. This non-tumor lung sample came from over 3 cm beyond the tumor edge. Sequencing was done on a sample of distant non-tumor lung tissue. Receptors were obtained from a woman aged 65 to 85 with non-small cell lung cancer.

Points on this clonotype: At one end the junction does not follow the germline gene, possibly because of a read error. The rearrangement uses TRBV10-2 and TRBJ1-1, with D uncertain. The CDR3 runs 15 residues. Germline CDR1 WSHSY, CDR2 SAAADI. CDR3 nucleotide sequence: TGCGCCAACAGTGAGTGGAGCACTCAGAACGCTGAAGCTTTCTTT. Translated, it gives CANSEWSTQNAEAFF.

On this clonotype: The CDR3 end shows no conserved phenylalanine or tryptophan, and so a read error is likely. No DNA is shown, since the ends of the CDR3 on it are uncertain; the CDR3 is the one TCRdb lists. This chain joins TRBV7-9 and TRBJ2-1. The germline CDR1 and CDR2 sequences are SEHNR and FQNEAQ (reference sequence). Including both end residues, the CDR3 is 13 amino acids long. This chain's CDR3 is CPSSQSVYNERFL.

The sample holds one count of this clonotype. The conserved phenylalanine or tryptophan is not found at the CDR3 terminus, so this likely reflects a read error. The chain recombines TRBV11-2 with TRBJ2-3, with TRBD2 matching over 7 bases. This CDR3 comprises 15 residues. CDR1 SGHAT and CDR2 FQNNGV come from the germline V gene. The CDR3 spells CASSFASGTTDTQYY. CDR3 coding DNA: TGTGCCAGCAGCTTCGCTAGCGGTACCACAGATACACAGTATTAT.

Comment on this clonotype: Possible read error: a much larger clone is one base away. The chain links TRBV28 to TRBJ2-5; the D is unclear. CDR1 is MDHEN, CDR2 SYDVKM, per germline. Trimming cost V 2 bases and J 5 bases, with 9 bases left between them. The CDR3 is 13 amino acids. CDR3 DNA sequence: TGTGCCAGCAGTTTAGGGATCTGGGAGACCCAGTACTTC. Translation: CASSLGIWETQYF.

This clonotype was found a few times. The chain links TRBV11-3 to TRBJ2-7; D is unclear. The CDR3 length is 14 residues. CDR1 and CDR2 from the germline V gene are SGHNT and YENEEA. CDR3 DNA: TGTATCAGCAGCTTAAGTCTGGCCTCCTACGAGCAGTACTTC. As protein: CISSLSLASYEQYF.

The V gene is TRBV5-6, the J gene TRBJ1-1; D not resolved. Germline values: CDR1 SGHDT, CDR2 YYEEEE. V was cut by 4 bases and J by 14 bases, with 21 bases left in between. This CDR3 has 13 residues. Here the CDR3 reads CASSLFSDSGAFF. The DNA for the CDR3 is TGTGCCAGCAGCCTATTTTCGGACTCTGGAGCCTTCTTT.

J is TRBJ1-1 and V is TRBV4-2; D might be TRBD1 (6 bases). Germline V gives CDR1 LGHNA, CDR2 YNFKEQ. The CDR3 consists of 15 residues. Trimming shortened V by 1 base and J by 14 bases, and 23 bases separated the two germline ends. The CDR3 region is CASSQGDIMNTDAFF. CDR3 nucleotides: TGTGCCAGCAGCCAAGGGGACATCATGAACACTGATGCCTTCTTT.

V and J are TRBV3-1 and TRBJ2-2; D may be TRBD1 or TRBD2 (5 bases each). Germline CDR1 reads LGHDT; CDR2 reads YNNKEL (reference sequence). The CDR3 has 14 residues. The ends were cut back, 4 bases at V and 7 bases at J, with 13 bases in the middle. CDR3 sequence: CASSPRDGNGELFF. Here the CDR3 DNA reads TGTGCCAGCAGCCCCCGGGACGGGAACGGGGAGCTGTTTTTT.

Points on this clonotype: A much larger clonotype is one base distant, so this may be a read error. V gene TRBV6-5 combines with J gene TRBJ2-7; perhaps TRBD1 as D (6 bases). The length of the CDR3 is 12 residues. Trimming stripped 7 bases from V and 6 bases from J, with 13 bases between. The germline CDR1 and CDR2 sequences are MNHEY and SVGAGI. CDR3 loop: CASNRVRGEQYF. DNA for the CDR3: TGTGCCAGCAACAGGGTTAGGGGCGAGCAGTACTTC.

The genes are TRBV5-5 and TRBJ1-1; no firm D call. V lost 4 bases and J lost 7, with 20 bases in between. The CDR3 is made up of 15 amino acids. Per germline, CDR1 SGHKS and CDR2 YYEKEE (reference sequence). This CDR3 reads CASSRLPLGNGEAFF. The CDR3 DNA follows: TGTGCCAGCAGCCGTCTACCCCTGGGAAACGGTGAAGCTTTCTTT.

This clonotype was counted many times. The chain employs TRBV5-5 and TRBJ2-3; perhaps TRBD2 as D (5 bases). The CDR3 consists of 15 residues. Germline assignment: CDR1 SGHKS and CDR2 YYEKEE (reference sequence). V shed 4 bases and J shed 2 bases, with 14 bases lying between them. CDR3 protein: CASSRGDIVTDTQYF. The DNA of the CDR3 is TGTGCCAGCAGCCGGGGTGACATTGTCACAGATACGCAGTATTTT.

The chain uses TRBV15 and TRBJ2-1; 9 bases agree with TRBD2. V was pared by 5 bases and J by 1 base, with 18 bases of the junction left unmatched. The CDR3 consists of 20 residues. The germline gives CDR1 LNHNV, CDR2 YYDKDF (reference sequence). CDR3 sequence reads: CATSGRDEGASGTSYNEQFF. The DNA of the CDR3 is TGTGCCACCAGCGGCCGGGATGAGGGGGCTAGCGGGACTTCCTACAATGAGCAGTTCTTC.

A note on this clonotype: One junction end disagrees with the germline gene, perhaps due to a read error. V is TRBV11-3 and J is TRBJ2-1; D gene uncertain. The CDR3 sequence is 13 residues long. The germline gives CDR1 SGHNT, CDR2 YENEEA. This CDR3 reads CARSLPHHNGQFF. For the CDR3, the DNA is TGTGCCAGGAGCTTACCCCACCACAATGGGCAGTTCTTC.

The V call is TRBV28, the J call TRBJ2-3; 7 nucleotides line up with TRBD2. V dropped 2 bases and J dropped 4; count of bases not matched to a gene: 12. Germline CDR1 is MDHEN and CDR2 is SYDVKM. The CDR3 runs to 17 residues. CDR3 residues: CASSLLSASGSADTQYF. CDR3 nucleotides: TGTGCCAGCAGTTTACTCTCGGCTAGCGGAAGCGCAGATACGCAGTATTTT.

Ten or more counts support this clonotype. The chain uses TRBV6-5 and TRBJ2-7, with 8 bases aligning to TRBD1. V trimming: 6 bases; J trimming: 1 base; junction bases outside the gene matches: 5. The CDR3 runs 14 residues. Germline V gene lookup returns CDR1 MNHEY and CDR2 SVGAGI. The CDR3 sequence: CASRADRGSYEQYF. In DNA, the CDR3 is TGTGCCAGCAGGGCCGACAGGGGATCCTACGAGCAGTACTTC.

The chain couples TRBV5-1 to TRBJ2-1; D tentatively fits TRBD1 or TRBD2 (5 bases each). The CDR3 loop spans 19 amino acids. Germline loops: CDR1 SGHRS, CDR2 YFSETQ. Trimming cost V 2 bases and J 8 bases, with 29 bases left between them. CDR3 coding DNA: TGCGCCAGCAGCTTCGTTGGTGGGGGTGGACGGATAATCGGCGATGAGCAGTTCTTC. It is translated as CASSFVGGGGRIIGDEQFF.

The CDR3 nucleotides are TGTGCCAGCAGTGAATTCACCCCGCCCTACGGCACTGAAGCTTTCTTT. This sequence encodes CASSEFTPPYGTEAFF. The gene calls are TRBV6-1 and TRBJ1-1; no reliable D call. The CDR3 is made up of 16 amino acids. Germline lookup yields CDR1 MNHNS and CDR2 SASEGT. Trimming cost V 2 bases and J 4 bases, with 17 bases left between them.

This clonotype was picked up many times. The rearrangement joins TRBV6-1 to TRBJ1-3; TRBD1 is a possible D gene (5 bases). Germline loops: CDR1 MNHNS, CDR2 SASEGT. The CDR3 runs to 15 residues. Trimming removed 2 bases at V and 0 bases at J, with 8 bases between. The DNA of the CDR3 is TGTGCCAGCAGTGAAACAGGAGGCTCTGGAAACACCATATATTTT. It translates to CASSETGGSGNTIYF.

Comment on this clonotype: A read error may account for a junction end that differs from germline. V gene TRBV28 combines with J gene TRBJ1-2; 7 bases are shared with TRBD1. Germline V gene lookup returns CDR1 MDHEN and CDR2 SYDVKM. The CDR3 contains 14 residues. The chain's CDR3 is CASCSDRAGYGYTF. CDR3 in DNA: TGTGCCAGCTGTTCCGACAGGGCCGGCTATGGTTACACCTTC.

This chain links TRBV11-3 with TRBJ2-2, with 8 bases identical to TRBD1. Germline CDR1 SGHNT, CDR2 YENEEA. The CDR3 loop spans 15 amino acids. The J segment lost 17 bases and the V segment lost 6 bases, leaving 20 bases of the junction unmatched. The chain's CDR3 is CASSFQGADTGEFFF. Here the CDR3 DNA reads TGTGCCAGCAGTTTTCAGGGGGCCGACACGGGGGAGTTTTTTTTT. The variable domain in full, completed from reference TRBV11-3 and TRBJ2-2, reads EAGVVQSPRYKIIEKKQPVAFWCNPISGHNTLYWYLQNLGQGPELLIRYENEEAVDDSQLPKDRFSAERLKGVDSTLKIQPAELGDSAVYLCASSFQGADTGEFFFGEGSRLTVL.

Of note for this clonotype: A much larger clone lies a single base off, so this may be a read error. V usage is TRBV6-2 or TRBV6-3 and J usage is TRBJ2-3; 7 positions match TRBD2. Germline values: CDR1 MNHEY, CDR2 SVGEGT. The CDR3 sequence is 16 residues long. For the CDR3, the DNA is TGTGCCAGCACCCGACCGGGTCTAGCGGAAACAGTTACGCAGTATTTT. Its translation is CASTRPGLAETVTQYF.

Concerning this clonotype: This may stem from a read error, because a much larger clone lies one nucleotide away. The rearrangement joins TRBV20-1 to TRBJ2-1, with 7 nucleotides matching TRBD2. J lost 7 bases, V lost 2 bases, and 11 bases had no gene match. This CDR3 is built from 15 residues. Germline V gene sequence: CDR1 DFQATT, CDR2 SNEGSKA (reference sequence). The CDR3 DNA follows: TGCAGTGCTAGAAATGGGGCGGGAGCTACGAATGAGCAGTTCTTC. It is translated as CSARNGAGATNEQFF.

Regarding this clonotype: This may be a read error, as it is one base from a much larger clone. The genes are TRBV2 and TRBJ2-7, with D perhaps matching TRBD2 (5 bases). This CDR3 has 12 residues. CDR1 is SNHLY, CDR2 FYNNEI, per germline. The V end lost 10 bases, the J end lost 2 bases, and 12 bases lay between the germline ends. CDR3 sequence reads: CAIERDTYEQYF. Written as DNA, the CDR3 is TGTGCCATAGAGAGGGATACCTACGAGCAGTACTTC.

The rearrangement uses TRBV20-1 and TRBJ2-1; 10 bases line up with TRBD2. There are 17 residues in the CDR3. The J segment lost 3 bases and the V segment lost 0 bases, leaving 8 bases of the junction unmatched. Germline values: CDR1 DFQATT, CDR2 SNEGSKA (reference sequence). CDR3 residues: CSARDLTSGNIYNEQFF. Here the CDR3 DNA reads TGCAGTGCTAGAGATCTTACTAGCGGGAATATCTACAATGAGCAGTTCTTC.

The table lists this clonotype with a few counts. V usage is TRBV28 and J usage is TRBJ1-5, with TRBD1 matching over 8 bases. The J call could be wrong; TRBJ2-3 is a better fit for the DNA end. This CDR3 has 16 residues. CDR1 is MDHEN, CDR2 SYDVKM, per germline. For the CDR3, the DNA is TGTGCCAGCAATCCCGGAGGACAGGGCGGCAATCAGCCCCAGTATTTT. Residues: CASNPGGQGGNQPQYF.

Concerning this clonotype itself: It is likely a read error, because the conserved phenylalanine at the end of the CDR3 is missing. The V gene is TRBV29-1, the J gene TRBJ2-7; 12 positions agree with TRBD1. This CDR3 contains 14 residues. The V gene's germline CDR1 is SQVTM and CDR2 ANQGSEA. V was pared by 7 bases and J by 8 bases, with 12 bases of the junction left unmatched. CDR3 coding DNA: TGCAGCGCTGACACCGGGACAGGGGGCAACAAGCAGTACATC. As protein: CSADTGTGGNKQYI.